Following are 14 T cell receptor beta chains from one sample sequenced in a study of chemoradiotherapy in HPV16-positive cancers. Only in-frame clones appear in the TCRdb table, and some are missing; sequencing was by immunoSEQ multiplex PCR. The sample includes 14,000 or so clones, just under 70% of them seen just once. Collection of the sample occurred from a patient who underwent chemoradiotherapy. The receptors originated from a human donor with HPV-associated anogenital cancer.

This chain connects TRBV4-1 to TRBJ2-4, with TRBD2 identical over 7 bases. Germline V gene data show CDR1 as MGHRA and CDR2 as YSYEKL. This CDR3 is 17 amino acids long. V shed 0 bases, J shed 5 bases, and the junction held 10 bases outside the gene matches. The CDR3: CASSQDRDPGGQNIQYF. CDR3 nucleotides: TGCGCCAGCAGCCAAGACCGAGACCCGGGGGGACAAAACATTCAGTACTTC.

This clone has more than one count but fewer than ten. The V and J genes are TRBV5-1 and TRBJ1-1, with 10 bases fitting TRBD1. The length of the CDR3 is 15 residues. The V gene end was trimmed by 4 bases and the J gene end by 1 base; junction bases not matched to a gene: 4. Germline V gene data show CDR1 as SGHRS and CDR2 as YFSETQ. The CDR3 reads CASSGDRGSNTEAFF. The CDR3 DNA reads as TGCGCCAGCAGCGGGGACAGGGGATCGAACACTGAAGCTTTCTTT.

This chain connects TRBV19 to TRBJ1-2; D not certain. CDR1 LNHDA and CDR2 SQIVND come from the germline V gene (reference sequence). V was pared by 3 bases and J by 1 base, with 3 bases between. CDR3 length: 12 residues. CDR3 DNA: TGTGCCAGTAGTATGTTTAACTATGGCTACACCTTC. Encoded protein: CASSMFNYGYTF.

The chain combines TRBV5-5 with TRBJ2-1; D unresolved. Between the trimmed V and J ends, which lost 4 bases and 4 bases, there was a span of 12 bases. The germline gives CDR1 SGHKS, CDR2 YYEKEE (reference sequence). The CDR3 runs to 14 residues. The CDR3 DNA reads TGTGCCAGCAGCCGAACGGGTCGATACAATGAGCAGTTCTTC. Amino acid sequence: CASSRTGRYNEQFF. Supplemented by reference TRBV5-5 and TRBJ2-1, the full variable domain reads DAGVTQSPTHLIKTRGQQVTLRCSPISGHKSVSWYQQVLGQGPQFIFQYYEKEERGRGNFPDRFSARQFPNYSSELNVNALLLGDSALYLCASSRTGRYNEQFFGPGTRLTVL.

The CDR3 reads CANSESGLGNQPQHF. The CDR3 DNA sequence: TGTGCCAACAGCGAATCAGGGTTAGGGAATCAGCCCCAGCATTTT. V is TRBV6-5 and J is TRBJ1-5, with D perhaps matching TRBD1 (5 bases). The CDR3 has 15 amino acids. V gave up 10 bases and J gave up 4 bases, with 20 bases separating them. Germline V CDR1 and CDR2: MNHEY, SVGAGI.

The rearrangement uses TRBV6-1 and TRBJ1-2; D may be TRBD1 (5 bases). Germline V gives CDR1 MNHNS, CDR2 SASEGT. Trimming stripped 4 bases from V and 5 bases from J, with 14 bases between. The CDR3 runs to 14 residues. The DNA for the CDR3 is TGTGCCAGCAGTGGCTCCCTCGGGGGATATGGCTACACCTTC. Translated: CASSGSLGGYGYTF.

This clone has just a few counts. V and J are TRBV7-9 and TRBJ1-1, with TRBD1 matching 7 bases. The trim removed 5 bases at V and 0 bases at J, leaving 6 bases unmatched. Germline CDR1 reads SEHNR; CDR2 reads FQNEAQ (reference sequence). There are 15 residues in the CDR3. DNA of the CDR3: TGTGCCAGCAGCCCCTGGGACAGCGTGAACACTGAAGCTTTCTTT. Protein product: CASSPWDSVNTEAFF.

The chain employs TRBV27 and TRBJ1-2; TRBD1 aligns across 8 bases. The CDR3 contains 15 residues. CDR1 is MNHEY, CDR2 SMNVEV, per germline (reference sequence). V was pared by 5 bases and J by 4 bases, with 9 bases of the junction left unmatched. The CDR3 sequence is CASSVARTGTYGYTF. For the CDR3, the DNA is TGTGCCAGCAGTGTTGCTAGGACAGGGACCTATGGCTACACCTTC.

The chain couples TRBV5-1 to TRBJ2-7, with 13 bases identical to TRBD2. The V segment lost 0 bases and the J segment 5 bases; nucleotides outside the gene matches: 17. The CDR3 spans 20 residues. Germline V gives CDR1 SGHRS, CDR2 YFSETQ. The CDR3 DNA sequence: TGCGCCAGCAGCTTGGGGGCGACTAGCGGGGGGACTACCCTCGGCAACGAGCAGTACTTC. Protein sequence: CASSLGATSGGTTLGNEQYF.

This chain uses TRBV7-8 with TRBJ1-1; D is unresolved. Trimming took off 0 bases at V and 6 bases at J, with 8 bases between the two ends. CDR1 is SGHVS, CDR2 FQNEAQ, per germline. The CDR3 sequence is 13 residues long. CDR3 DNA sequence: TGTGCCAGCAGCTTAGCGATTCGGGCTGAAGCTTTCTTT. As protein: CASSLAIRAEAFF.

The CDR3 region has the DNA TGTGCCAGCAGCTCCAAGAAGGGATCGGCTCAGCCCCAGCATTTT. Protein product: CASSSKKGSAQPQHF. This chain uses TRBV6-1 with TRBJ1-5; D gene uncertain. Deletions cut 6 bases from V and 6 bases from J, with 18 bases between. Looked up from germline, CDR1 is MNHNS and CDR2 is SASEGT. The CDR3 has 15 residues.

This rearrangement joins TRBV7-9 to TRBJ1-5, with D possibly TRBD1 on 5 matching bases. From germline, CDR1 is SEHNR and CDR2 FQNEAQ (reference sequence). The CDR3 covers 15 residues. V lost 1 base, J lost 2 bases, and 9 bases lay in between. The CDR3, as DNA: TGTGCCAGCAGCTTAGATGGAGGGGGCAATCAGCCCCAGCATTTT. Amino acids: CASSLDGGGNQPQHF.

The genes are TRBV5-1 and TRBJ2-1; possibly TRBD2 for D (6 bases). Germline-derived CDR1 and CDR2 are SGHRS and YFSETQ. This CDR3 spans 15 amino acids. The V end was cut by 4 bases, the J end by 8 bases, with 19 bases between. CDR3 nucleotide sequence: TGCGCCAGCAGCCGAAACCGGGACTTAGCTCATGAGCAGTTCTTC. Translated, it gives CASSRNRDLAHEQFF.

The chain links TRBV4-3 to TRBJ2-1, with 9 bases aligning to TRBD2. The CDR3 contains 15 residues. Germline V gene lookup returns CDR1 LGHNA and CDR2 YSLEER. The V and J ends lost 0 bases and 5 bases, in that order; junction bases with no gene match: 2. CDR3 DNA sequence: TGCGCCAGCAGCCAAGAGCGGGGGGGCCACAATGAGCAGTTCTTC. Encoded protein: CASSQERGGHNEQFF.